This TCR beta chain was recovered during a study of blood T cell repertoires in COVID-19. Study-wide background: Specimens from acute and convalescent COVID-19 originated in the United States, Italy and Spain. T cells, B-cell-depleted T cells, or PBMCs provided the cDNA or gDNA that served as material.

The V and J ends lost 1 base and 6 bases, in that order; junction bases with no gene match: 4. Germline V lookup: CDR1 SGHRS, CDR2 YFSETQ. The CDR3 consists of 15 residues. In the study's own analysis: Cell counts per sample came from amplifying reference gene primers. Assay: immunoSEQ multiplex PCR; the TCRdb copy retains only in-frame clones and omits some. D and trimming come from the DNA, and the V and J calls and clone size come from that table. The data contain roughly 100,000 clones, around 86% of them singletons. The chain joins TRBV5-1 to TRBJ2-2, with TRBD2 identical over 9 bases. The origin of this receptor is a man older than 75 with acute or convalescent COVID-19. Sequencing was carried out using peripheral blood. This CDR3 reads CASSLLAGGAGELFF. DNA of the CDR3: TGCGCCAGCAGCTTGTTGGCGGGAGGGGCCGGGGAGCTGTTTTTT.